This T cell receptor beta chain was sequenced in a study of blood T cell repertoires in COVID-19. Study summary: T cells, B-cell-depleted T cells, or PBMCs provided the cDNA or gDNA that served as material.

Germline V lookup: CDR1 SGDLS, CDR2 YYNGEE. The length of the CDR3 is 15 residues. V shed 4 bases and J 5 bases; nucleotides not matched to a gene: 7. TCRdb's copy holds only in-frame clones and misses some; the assay was immunoSEQ multiplex PCR. The repertoire holds roughly 300,000 clones, with approximately 91% as singletons. The J gene is TRBJ2-5, the V gene TRBV9; 11 nucleotides line up with TRBD1. The origin of this receptor is a woman between 40 and 55 years old with acute COVID-19. The specimen was PBMCs or T cells enriched from blood (not recorded which). The CDR3 bases are TGTGCCAGCAGCCCGGACAGGGGGCGCGGTGAGACCCAGTACTTC. Translating it yields CASSPDRGRGETQYF.